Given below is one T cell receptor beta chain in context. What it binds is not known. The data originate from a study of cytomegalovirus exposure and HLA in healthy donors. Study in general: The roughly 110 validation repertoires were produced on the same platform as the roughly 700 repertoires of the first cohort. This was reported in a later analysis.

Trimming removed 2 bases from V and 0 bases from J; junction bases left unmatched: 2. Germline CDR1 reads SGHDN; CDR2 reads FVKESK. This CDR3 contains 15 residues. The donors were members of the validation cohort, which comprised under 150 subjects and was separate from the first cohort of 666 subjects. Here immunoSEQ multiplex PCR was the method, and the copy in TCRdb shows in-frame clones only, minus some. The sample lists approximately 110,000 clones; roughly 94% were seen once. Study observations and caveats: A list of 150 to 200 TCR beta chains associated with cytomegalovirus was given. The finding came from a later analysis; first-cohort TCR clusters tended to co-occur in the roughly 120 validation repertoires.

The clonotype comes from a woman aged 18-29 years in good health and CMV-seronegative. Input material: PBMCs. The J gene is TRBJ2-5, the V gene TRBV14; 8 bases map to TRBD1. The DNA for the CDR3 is TGTGCCAGCAGCCAAAGACAGGGGTACCAAGAGACCCAGTACTTC. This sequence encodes CASSQRQGYQETQYF.